The source of this T cell receptor (beta chain) is a study of shared clonotypes between healthy human individuals. Per the original methods: There were no quality scores in the junction-only immunoSEQ sequences, so filtering differed. The table came from immunoSEQ multiplex PCR; TCRdb's copy has only in-frame clones and leaves some out. From that table come the V and J calls and clone size; the DNA was used to work out D and trimming. This table has hundreds of thousands of clones, around three quarters appearing once. On this clone itself: What it binds is not known.

The V and J ends lost 6 bases and 2 bases respectively, with 14 bases between them. Germline V gene data show CDR1 as MGHDK and CDR2 as SYGVNS. This CDR3 comprises 14 residues. General study results and limits: Sampling involved blood alone; tissue repertoires likely differ.

This rearrangement joins TRBV25-1 to TRBJ2-7; the D is unclear. This receptor was taken from a woman aged 25 to 39 in good health. Material: memory CD4+ T cells sorted from blood. Noted subset: CD45RA-negative fraction. The CDR3 protein is CASSSRPSAYEQYF. Written as DNA, the CDR3 is TGTGCCAGCAGCTCTCGGCCTTCGGCCTACGAGCAGTACTTC.